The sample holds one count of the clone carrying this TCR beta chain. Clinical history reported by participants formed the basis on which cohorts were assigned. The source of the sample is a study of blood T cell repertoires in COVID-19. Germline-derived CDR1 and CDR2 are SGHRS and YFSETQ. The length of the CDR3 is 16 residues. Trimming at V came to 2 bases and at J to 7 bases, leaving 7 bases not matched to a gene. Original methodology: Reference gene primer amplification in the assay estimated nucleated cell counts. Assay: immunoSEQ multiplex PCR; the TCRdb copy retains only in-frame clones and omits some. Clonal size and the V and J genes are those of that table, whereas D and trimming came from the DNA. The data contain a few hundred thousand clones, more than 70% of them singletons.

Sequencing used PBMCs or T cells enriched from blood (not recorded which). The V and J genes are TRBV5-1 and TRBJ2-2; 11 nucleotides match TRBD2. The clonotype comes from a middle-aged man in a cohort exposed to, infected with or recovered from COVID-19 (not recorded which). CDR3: CASSFLTSGSGGELFF. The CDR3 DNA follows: TGCGCCAGCAGCTTTTTAACTAGCGGGAGTGGCGGGGAGCTGTTTTTT.